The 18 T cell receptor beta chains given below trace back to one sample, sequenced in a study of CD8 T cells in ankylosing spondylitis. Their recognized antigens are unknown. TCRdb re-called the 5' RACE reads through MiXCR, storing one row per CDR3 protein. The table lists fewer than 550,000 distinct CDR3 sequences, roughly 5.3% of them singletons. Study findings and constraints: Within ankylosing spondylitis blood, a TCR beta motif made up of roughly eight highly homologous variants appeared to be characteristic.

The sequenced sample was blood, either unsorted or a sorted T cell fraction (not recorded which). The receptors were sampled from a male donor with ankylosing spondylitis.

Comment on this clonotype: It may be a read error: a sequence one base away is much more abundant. CDR3 protein: CASRRGDEQYF. In nucleotides, the CDR3 is TGTGCCAGCAGAAGGGGAGATGAGCAGTACTTC. The V gene is TRBV2, the J gene TRBJ2-1; perhaps D is TRBD1 or TRBD2 (5 bases each). TRBJ2-7 matches the DNA end more closely, so the J call is doubtful. Germline CDR1 reads SNHLY; CDR2 reads FYNNEI. This CDR3 comprises 11 residues.

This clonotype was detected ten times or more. The CDR3 loop reads CASSLWGATGELFF. In nucleotides, the CDR3 is TGTGCCAGCAGCTTATGGGGGGCGACCGGGGAGCTGTTTTTT. V gene TRBV7-3 combines with J gene TRBJ2-2; D possibly uses TRBD1 or TRBD2 (6 bases each). The CDR3 length is 14 residues. Trimming stripped 2 bases from V and 5 bases from J, with 9 bases between. CDR1 is SGHTA, CDR2 FQGTGA, per germline.

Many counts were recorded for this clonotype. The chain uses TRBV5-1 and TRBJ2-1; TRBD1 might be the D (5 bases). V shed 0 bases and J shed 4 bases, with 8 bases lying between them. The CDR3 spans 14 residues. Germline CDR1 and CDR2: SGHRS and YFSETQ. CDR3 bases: TGCGCCAGCAGCTTGGACAGGCTATACAATGAGCAGTTCTTC. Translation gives CASSLDRLYNEQFF.

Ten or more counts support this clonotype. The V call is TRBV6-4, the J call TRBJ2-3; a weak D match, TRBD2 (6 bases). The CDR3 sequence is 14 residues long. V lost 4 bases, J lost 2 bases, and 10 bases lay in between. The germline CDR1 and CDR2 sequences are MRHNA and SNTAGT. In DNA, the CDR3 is TGTGCCAGCAGTGGCTCGGGGGACACAGATACGCAGTATTTT. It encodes CASSGSGDTDTQYF.

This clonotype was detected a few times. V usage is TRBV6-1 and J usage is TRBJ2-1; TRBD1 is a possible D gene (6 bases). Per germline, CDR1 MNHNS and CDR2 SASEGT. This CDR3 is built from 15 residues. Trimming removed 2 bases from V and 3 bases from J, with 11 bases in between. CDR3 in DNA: TGTGCCAGCAGTGAAATCGGACAGAGCTACAATGAGCAGTTCTTC. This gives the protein CASSEIGQSYNEQFF.

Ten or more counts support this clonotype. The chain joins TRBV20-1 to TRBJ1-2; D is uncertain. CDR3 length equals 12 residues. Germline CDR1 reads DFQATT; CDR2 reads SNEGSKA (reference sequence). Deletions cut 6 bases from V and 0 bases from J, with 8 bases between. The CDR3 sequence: CSALKSNYGYTF. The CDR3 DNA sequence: TGCAGTGCCCTTAAGTCTAACTATGGCTACACCTTC.

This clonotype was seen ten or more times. This CDR3 reads CASSSLKGYNEQFF. The CDR3 DNA follows: TGCGCCAGCAGCTCCCTTAAAGGGTACAATGAGCAGTTCTTC. The chain carries TRBV5-1 and TRBJ2-1; D unresolved. The CDR3 extends over 14 amino acids. V lost 3 bases and J lost 4, with 11 bases in between. Per germline, CDR1 SGHRS and CDR2 YFSETQ.

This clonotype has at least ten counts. Here the CDR3 DNA reads TGTGCCAGCAGCCTCCAGGGTTTCAACAATGAGCAGTTCTTC. As protein: CASSLQGFNNEQFF. This chain connects TRBV9 to TRBJ2-1, with D possibly matching TRBD1 (5 bases). Trimming cost V 4 bases and J 5 bases, with 13 bases left between them. The CDR3 has 14 residues. Germline CDR1 is SGDLS and CDR2 is YYNGEE. The complete variable domain, with remaining parts taken from reference TRBV9 and TRBJ2-1, reads DSGVTQTPKHLITATGQRVTLRCSPRSGDLSVYWYQQSLDQGLQFLIQYYNGEERAKGNILERFSAQQFPDLHSELNLSSLELGDSALYFCASSLQGFNNEQFFGPGTRLTVL.

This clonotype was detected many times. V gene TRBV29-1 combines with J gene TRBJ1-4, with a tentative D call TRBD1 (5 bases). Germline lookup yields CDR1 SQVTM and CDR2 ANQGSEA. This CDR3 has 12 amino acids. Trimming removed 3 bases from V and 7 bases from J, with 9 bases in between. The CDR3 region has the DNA TGCAGCGTTGATCAAGGGGCTGAAAAACTGTTTTTT. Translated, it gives CSVDQGAEKLFF.

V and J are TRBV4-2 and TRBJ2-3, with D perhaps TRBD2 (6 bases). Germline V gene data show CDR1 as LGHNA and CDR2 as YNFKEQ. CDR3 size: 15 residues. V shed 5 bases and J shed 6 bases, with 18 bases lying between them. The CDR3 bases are TGTGCCAGCAGCGGACGGGAGACTGGTCAGGATACGCAGTATTTT. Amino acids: CASSGRETGQDTQYF.

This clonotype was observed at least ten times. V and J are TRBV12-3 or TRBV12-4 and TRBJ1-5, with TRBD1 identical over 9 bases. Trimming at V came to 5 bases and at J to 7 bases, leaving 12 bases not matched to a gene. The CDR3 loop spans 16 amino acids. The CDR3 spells CASSTYRGRRGQPQHF. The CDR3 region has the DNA TGTGCCAGCAGTACGTACAGGGGGCGTCGAGGGCAGCCCCAGCATTTT.

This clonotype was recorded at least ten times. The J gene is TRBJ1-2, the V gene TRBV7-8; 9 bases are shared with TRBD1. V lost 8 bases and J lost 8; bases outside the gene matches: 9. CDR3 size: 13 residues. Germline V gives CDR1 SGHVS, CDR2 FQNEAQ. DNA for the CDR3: TGTGCCAGCGCACAGGGGGCAGTGAGGGGCTACACCTTC. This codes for CASAQGAVRGYTF. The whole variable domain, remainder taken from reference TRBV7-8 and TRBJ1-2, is GAGVSQSPRYKVAKRGQDVALRCDPISGHVSLFWYQQALGQGPEFLTYFQNEAQLDKSGLPSDRFFAERPEGSVSTLKIQRTQQEDSAVYLCASAQGAVRGYTFGSGTRLTVV.

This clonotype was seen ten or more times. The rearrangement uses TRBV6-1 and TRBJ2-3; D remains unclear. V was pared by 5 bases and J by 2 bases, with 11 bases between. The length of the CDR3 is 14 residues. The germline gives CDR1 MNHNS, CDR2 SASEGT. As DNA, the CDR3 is TGTGCCAGCAGTCAAACCCTACCCACAGATACGCAGTATTTT. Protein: CASSQTLPTDTQYF.

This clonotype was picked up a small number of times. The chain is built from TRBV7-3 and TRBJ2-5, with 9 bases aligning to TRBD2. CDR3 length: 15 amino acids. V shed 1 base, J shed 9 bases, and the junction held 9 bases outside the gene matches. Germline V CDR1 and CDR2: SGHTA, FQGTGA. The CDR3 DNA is TGTGCCAGCAGCTTAATCGTAGCGGGGGAGGGGGCCCAGTACTTC. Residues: CASSLIVAGEGAQYF.

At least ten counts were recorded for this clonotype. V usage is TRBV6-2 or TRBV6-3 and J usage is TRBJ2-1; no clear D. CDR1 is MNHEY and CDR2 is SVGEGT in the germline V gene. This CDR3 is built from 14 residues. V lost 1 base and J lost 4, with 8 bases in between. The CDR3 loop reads CASSYWALYNEQFF. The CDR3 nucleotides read TGTGCCAGCAGTTACTGGGCCCTTTACAATGAGCAGTTCTTC.

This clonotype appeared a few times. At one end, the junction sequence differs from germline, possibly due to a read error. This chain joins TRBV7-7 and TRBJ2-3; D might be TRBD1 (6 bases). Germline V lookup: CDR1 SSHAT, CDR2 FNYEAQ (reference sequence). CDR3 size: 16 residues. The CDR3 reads CASSLAGGGGTDTQYF. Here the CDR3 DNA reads TGTGCTAGCAGCTTAGCTGGTGGGGGCGGCACAGATACGCAGTATTTT.

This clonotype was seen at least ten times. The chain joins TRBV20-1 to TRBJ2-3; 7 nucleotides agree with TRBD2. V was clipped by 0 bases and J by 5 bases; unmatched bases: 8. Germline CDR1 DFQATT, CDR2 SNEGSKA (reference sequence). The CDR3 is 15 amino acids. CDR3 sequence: CSARDQAGFIDTQYF. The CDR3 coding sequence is TGCAGTGCTAGAGATCAAGCGGGGTTTATAGATACGCAGTATTTT.

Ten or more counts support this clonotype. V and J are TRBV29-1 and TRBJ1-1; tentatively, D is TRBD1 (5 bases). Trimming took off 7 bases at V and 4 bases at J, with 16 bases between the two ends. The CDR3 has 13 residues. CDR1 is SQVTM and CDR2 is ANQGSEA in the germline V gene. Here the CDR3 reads CSGYTGMGTEAFF. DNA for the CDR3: TGCAGCGGATACACAGGTATGGGCACTGAAGCTTTCTTT.